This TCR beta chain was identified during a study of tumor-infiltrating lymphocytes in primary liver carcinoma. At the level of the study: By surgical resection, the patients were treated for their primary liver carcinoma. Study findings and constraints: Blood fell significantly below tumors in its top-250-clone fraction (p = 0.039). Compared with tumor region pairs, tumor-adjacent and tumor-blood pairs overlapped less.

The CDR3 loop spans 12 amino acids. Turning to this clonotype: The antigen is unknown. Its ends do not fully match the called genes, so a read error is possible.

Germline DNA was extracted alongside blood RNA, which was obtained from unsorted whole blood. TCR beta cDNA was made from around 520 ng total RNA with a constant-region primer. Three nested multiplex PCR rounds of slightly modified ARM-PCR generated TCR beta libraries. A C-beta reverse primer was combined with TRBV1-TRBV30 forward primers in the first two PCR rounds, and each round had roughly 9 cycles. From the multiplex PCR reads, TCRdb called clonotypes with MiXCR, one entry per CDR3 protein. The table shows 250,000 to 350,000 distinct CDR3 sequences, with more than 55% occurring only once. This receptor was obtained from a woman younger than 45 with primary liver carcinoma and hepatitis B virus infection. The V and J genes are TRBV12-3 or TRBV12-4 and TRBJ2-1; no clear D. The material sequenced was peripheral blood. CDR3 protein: CASSISRNEHFF. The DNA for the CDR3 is TGCGCCAGCAGTATCTCTAGGAATGAGCACTTCTTC.